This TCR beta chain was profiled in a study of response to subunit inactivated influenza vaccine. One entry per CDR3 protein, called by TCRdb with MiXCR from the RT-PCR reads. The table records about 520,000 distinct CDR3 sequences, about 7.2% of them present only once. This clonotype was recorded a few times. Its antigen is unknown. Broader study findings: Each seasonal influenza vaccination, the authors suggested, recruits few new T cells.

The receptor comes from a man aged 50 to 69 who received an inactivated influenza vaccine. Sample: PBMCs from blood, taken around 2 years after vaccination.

In DNA, the CDR3 is TGTGCCAGCAGCCGGAGGGGTGGCTACACCTTC. Translating it yields CASSRRGGYTF. V gene TRBV7-9 combines with J gene TRBJ1-2, with D possibly TRBD1 on 5 matching bases. Germline V gene data show CDR1 as SEHNR and CDR2 as FQNEAQ (reference sequence). CDR3 size: 11 residues. V was pared by 5 bases and J by 7 bases, with 8 bases between.